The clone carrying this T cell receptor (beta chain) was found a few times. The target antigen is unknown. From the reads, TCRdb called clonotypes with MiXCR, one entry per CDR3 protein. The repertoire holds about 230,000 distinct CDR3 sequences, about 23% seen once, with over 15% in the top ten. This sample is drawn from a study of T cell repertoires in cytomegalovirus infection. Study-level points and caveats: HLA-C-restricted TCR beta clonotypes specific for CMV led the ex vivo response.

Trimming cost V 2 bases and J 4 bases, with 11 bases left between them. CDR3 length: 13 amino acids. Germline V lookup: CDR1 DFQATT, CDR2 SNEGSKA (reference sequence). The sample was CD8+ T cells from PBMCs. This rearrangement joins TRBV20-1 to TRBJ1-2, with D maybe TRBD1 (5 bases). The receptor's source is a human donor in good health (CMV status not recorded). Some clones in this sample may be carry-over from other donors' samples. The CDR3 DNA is TGCAGTGCTAGAATACAGGAGGCCTATGGCTACACCTTC. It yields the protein CSARIQEAYGYTF.